The table lists the clone carrying this TCR beta chain with many counts. The antigen is unknown. This record belongs to a study of T cells in Graves' hyperthyroidism and ophthalmopathy. Study observations and caveats: Ophthalmopathy was told apart from stable hyperthyroidism by a 13 V-J model.

Germline V lookup: CDR1 MNHEY, CDR2 SMNVEV (reference sequence). The CDR3 runs to 15 residues. The V gene lost 1 base and the J gene lost 7 bases, with 17 bases spanning the gap. Amplification targeted TCR beta CDR3 regions from RNA transcripts. The TCR CDR3 was amplified in a first-round RT-PCR using the HTBI primer set. TCRdb reprocessed the multiplex PCR reads with MiXCR, giving one entry per CDR3 protein. The data hold roughly 570,000 distinct CDR3 sequences, with approximately 14% observed a single time. Orbital computed tomography, thyroid ultrasound, serum thyroxine and TRAb, and clinical symptoms together informed the diagnoses.

The receptor comes from a woman aged 25-40 years with Graves' hyperthyroidism. Material: blood. The J gene is TRBJ2-7, the V gene TRBV27, with D possibly being TRBD1 or TRBD2 (6 bases each). The CDR3 DNA is TGTGCCAGCAGTTTATATCCGGGGGCATCAGAGGAGCAGTACTTC. This gives the protein CASSLYPGASEEQYF.